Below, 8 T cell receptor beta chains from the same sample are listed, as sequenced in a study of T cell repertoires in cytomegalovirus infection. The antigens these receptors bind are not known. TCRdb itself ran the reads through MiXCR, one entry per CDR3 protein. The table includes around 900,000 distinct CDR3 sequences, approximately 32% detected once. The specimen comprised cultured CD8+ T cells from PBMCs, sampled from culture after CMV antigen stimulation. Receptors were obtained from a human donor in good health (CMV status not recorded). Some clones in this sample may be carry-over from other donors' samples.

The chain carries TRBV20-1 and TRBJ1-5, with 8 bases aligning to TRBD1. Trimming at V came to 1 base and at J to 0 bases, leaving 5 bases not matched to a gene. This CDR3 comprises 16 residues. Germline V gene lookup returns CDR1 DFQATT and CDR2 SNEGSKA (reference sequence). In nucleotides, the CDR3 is TGCAGTGCTAGAGCGCAGGGGGCGGGTAGCAATCAGCCCCAGCATTTT. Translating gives CSARAQGAGSNQPQHF.

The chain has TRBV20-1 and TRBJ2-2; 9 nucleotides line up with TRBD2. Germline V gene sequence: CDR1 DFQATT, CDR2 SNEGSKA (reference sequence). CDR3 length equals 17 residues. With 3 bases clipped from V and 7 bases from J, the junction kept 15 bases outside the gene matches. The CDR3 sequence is CSARKASLAGTIGELFF. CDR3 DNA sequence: TGCAGTGCTAGGAAGGCGAGTCTAGCGGGGACCATCGGGGAGCTGTTTTTT.

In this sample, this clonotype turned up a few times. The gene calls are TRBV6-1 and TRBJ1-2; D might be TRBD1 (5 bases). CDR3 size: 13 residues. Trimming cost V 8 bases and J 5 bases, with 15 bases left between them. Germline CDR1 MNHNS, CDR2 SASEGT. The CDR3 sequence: CASGPGLEYGYTF. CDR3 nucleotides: TGTGCCAGCGGCCCGGGGCTGGAGTATGGCTACACCTTC.

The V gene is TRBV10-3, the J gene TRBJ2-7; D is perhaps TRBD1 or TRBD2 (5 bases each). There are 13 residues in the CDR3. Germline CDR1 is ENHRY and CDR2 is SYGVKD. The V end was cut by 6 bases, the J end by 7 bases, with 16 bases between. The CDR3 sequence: CAIRLGPDGEQYF. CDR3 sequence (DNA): TGTGCCATCAGACTGGGACCCGATGGAGAGCAGTACTTC.

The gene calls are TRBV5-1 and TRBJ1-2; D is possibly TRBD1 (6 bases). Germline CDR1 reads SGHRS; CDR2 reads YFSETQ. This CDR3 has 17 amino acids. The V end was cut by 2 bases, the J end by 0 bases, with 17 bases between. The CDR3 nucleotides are TGCGCCAGCAGCTTAAGTCCGGACAGCCTAACTAACTATGGCTACACCTTC. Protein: CASSLSPDSLTNYGYTF.

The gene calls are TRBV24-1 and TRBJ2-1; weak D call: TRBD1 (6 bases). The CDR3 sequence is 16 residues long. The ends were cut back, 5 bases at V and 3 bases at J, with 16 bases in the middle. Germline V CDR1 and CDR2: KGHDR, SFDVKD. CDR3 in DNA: TGTGCCACCAGTGGCGTACAGGGCTCTAACTACAATGAGCAGTTCTTC. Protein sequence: CATSGVQGSNYNEQFF.

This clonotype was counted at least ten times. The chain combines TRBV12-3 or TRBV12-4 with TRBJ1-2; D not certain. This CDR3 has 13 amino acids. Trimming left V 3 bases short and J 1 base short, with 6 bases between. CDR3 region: CASSFTVNYGYTF. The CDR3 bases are TGTGCCAGCAGTTTTACGGTTAACTATGGCTACACCTTC.

The CDR3 DNA follows: TGTGCCAGCACCCAAGTCCGCGAGGAGACCCAGTACTTC. This gives the protein CASTQVREETQYF. The rearrangement links TRBV12-3 or TRBV12-4 to TRBJ2-5, with unresolved D. This CDR3 contains 13 residues. V was pared by 7 bases and J by 5 bases, with 14 bases between.